This TCR beta chain was obtained from a study of neurological immune-mediated disorders. Libraries used 2 million unsorted PBMCs kept frozen in RNAlater. CDR1 and CDR2 from the germline V gene are SGHRS and YFSETQ. The CDR3 is 13 amino acids. Trimming cost V 4 bases and J 4 bases, with 9 bases left between them. The cDNA came from 5'RACE with 10-nucleotide random UMIs. Via MiXCR, TCRdb re-called the 5' RACE reads, giving one row per CDR3 protein. Of more than 45,000 distinct CDR3 sequences listed, over 9.5% were seen once; the top ten hold 1.8%. This clonotype was detected ten times or more. Sample: PBMCs. The receptor comes from a man in his sixties in good health. The rearrangement links TRBV5-1 to TRBJ2-1; D not certain. The CDR3 sequence is CASSDSRYNEQFF. CDR3 nucleotides: TGCGCCAGCAGCGACTCCAGGTACAATGAGCAGTTCTTC.